These 9 T cell receptor beta chains were all obtained from the same sample, sequenced in a study of persistence of HIV-infected CD4 T cells (dated by TCRdb to 2018 to 2021). The immunoSEQ hsTCRB assay version 4 in survey mode was used to sequence TCRbeta repertoires from genomic DNA. TCRdb carries this immuneACCESS record with in-frame sequences only. Its versions omit some clonotypes, under half of them owing to an unresolved V gene in the studies checked, with the rest unexplained. In this sample the table shows roughly 25,000 clones, 74% of which occur a single time. The ten largest clones represent over 1.5% of the sample. Antigens of these TCRs are unknown. The meaning of the sample's treatment or condition label: suppressive antiretroviral therapy. A pool of overlapping 15-mer peptides from HIV-1 Gag, at 0.95 to 1 ug per peptide per mL, was used to stimulate the cells. Responding CD4+ T cells were sorted on the basis of upregulation of both CD40 ligand and CD69.

Sequenced material: CD4+ T cells sorted from PBMCs after roughly 18-hour stimulation, taken from a patient who received antiretroviral therapy. The cell subset or site label of this sample denotes: CD40L+CD69+ CD4 T cells responding to HIV-1 Gag peptides. All receptors derive from an adult man with HIV who was CMV-seropositive.

J is TRBJ2-1 and V is TRBV7-3; 9 bases are shared with TRBD2. Germline V lookup: CDR1 SGHTA, CDR2 FQGTGA. This CDR3 is 15 amino acids long. The V gene end was trimmed by 5 bases and the J gene end by 4 bases; junction bases not matched to a gene: 6. This CDR3 is CASSRSGGPYNEQFF. Here the CDR3 DNA reads TGTGCCAGCAGCCGAAGCGGGGGGCCGTACAATGAGCAGTTCTTC.

The V and J genes are TRBV5-4 and TRBJ2-7, with a tentative D call TRBD1 (6 bases). CDR1 SGHNT and CDR2 YYREEE come from the germline V gene (reference sequence). CDR3 size: 17 residues. Between the trimmed V and J ends, which lost 1 base and 3 bases, there was a span of 20 bases. In DNA, the CDR3 is TGTGCCAGCAGCTTGTACCGAACAGGGCTTGGATTCTACGAGCAGTACTTC. Translating it yields CASSLYRTGLGFYEQYF.

V usage is TRBV30 and J usage is TRBJ1-5; 7 nucleotides agree with TRBD1. Germline V gene sequence: CDR1 GTSNPN, CDR2 SVGIG (reference sequence). V lost 1 base and J lost 5; bases outside the gene matches: 5. The length of the CDR3 is 14 residues. CDR3: CAWSGTGRYQPQHF. CDR3 coding DNA: TGTGCCTGGAGTGGGACAGGCCGTTATCAGCCCCAGCATTTT.

The rearrangement uses TRBV27 and TRBJ2-3; no clear D. Trimming stripped 6 bases from V and 2 bases from J, with 6 bases between. Germline V lookup: CDR1 MNHEY, CDR2 SMNVEV (reference sequence). The CDR3 is 12 amino acids. CDR3 sequence (DNA): TGTGCCAGCAGGGGCGACACAGATACGCAGTATTTT. Translation: CASRGDTDTQYF.

V and J are TRBV20-1 and TRBJ2-3, with 8 bases lining up with TRBD2. J gave up 2 bases and V 3 bases, and 10 bases lay outside the gene matches. The CDR3 is 16 amino acids. Looked up from germline, CDR1 is DFQATT and CDR2 is SNEGSKA (reference sequence). The CDR3 sequence is CSASNIAGGYTDTQYF. CDR3 bases: TGCAGTGCTAGTAACATCGCGGGGGGTTACACAGATACGCAGTATTTT.

V gene TRBV10-3 combines with J gene TRBJ1-1; D not certain. Germline V gene lookup returns CDR1 ENHRY and CDR2 SYGVKD. Trimming removed 5 bases at V and 1 base at J, with 17 bases between. There are 16 residues in the CDR3. This CDR3 is CAISPGGRLSNTEAFF. The CDR3 DNA follows: TGTGCCATCAGTCCCGGAGGAAGGCTTTCGAACACTGAAGCTTTCTTT.

J is TRBJ1-2 and V is TRBV7-9; the D gene is possibly TRBD1 (5 bases). CDR1 is SEHNR and CDR2 is FQNEAQ in the germline V gene (reference sequence). Trimming shortened V by 1 base and J by 7 bases, and 16 bases separated the two germline ends. The CDR3 has 15 amino acids. CDR3 amino acids: CASSLEVPGRSGYTF. The DNA for the CDR3 is TGTGCCAGCAGCTTAGAAGTTCCGGGGCGGTCTGGCTACACCTTC.

This clone was counted between two and nine times. The V call is TRBV28, the J call TRBJ1-1, with D tentatively TRBD1 (6 bases). The CDR3 spans 15 residues. From germline, CDR1 is MDHEN and CDR2 SYDVKM. V was pared by 6 bases and J by 4 bases, with 18 bases between. The CDR3 reads CASRPPGGGATEAFF. The CDR3 DNA reads TGTGCCAGCAGACCCCCGGGGGGGGGCGCCACTGAAGCTTTCTTT.

In nucleotides, the CDR3 is TGTGCCAGCTCACGATCGGGGGGGCCGGCAGATACGCAGTATTTT. Its protein is CASSRSGGPADTQYF. This sequence joins TRBV18 and TRBJ2-3, with TRBD2 matching over 8 bases. Germline CDR1 reads KGHSH; CDR2 reads LQKENI. V lost 4 bases and J lost 4; bases outside the gene matches: 7. This CDR3 comprises 15 residues.